Following are 29 T cell receptor beta chains from one sample sequenced in a study of regulatory T cells in long-lasting Graves disease. Building of the TCR beta libraries involved iRepertoire HTBI primers and Arm-PCR of CDR3 regions. TCRdb processed the multiplex PCR reads anew with MiXCR; each CDR3 protein has one entry. The table lists 350,000 to 450,000 distinct CDR3 sequences, around 20% of them singletons, with less than 25% in the top ten. Described time point: persistent/refractory GD, antithyroid drugs over 5 years with positive TRAb. The TCR library used RNA extracted from PBMCs. The sample was peripheral blood mononuclear cells (PBMCs), taken when the disease was refractory, from a patient treated with antithyroid drugs. The receptors derive from a female donor with Graves disease.

This clonotype was recorded many times. The chain links TRBV20-1 to TRBJ2-5, with unresolved D. Germline V gene lookup returns CDR1 DFQATT and CDR2 SNEGSKA (reference sequence). The CDR3 is 14 residues long. The germline V and J ends were trimmed by 3 bases and 0 bases, with 11 bases remaining between them. In DNA form, the CDR3 reads TGCAGTGCTAGTTGGCTACTCTACCAAGAGACCCAGTACTTC. It codes for CSASWLLYQETQYF.

CDR3 residues: CSARGGNSPLHF. CDR3 nucleotide sequence: TGCAGTGCTAGGGGGGGGAACTCACCCCTCCACTTT. The chain employs TRBV20-1 and TRBJ1-6; the D gene is possibly TRBD1 (5 bases). The CDR3 loop spans 12 amino acids. Germline V gene data show CDR1 as DFQATT and CDR2 as SNEGSKA (reference sequence). V was cut by 3 bases and J by 10 bases, with 10 bases left in between.

This clonotype was counted between two and nine times. The chain carries TRBV9 and TRBJ2-5; no definite D call. CDR1 SGDLS and CDR2 YYNGEE come from the germline V gene. Trimming stripped 0 bases from V and 5 bases from J, with 17 bases between. The CDR3 spans 16 residues. Here the CDR3 DNA reads TGTGCCAGCAGCGTAGGCTCTCACAAGGCCGGGGAGACCCAGTACTTC. Its protein is CASSVGSHKAGETQYF. Looking up the rest from reference TRBV9 and TRBJ2-5 gives the full variable domain: DSGVTQTPKHLITATGQRVTLRCSPRSGDLSVYWYQQSLDQGLQFLIQYYNGEERAKGNILERFSAQQFPDLHSELNLSSLELGDSALYFCASSVGSHKAGETQYFGPGTRLLVL.

This clonotype was picked up many times. The V call is TRBV9, the J call TRBJ1-2; no definite D call. The germline V and J ends were trimmed by 4 bases and 3 bases, with 13 bases remaining between them. From germline, CDR1 is SGDLS and CDR2 YYNGEE. The CDR3 runs 14 residues. This CDR3 is CASSYGTGDYGYTF. The CDR3, as DNA: TGTGCCAGCAGCTACGGTACTGGCGACTATGGCTACACCTTC.

This clonotype was seen repeatedly, ten times or more. The V call is TRBV7-8, the J call TRBJ2-5; D is unclear. The V and J ends lost 1 base and 2 bases respectively, with 8 bases between them. CDR1 and CDR2 from the germline V gene are SGHVS and FQNEAQ. The CDR3 contains 14 residues. CDR3 protein: CASSLEAGQETQYF. For the CDR3, the DNA is TGTGCCAGCAGCTTAGAGGCAGGTCAAGAGACCCAGTACTTC.

V gene TRBV10-3 combines with J gene TRBJ2-2; no definite D call. The CDR3 runs 16 residues. The ends were cut back, 6 bases at V and 0 bases at J, with 14 bases in the middle. Germline CDR1 reads ENHRY; CDR2 reads SYGVKD. CDR3 residues: CAIRPSLNSNTGELFF. The CDR3 bases are TGTGCCATCAGGCCCAGCTTGAACTCGAACACCGGGGAGCTGTTTTTT.

This clonotype was seen only a few times. This chain connects TRBV6-1 to TRBJ2-7; 13 bases line up with TRBD2. Germline CDR1 reads MNHNS; CDR2 reads SASEGT. J gave up 2 bases and V 6 bases, and 10 bases lay outside the gene matches. The CDR3 has 17 residues. CDR3 coding DNA: TGTGCCAGCAGCCACAACTCCGGGACTAGCGGGACCTACGAGCAGTACTTC. It yields the protein CASSHNSGTSGTYEQYF.

This chain links TRBV15 with TRBJ2-3; D tentatively reads TRBD1 or TRBD2 (5 bases each). The ends were cut back, 3 bases at V and 1 base at J, with 14 bases in the middle. The CDR3 length is 16 residues. CDR1 and CDR2 from the germline V gene are LNHNV and YYDKDF (reference sequence). The CDR3 region has the DNA TGTGCCACCAGCAGTGCACTGGGACGTCGCACAGATACGCAGTATTTT. Protein product: CATSSALGRRTDTQYF.

The genes are TRBV29-1 and TRBJ1-1; D is perhaps TRBD1 (5 bases). The CDR3 is 12 amino acids. Germline V CDR1 and CDR2: SQVTM, ANQGSEA. The CDR3 here is CNAYDSGKQAFF. The CDR3 DNA is TGCAACGCCTACGACTCAGGGAAACAGGCTTTCTTT.

This clonotype was seen more than once but under ten times. The rearrangement uses TRBV20-1 and TRBJ2-7, with D uncertain. CDR1 and CDR2 (germline): DFQATT, SNEGSKA (reference sequence). The CDR3 consists of 13 residues. The ends were cut back, 2 bases at V and 6 bases at J, with 14 bases in the middle. CDR3 nucleotide sequence: TGCAGTGCTAGATCCCGGAACCCTTCCGAGCAGTACTTC. The encoded protein is CSARSRNPSEQYF.

In this sample, this clonotype turned up a few times. V is TRBV19 and J is TRBJ2-5; D gene uncertain. Germline V gene sequence: CDR1 LNHDA, CDR2 SQIVND (reference sequence). This CDR3 contains 19 residues. Trimming left V 5 bases short and J 5 bases short, with 30 bases between. The CDR3 coding sequence is TGTGCCAGTAGTCGGCGGAAGGGCCCGACCCCCTTGATCAGGGAGACCCAGTACTTC. Translated, it gives CASSRRKGPTPLIRETQYF.

The genes are TRBV6-1 and TRBJ2-3, with D maybe TRBD1 (6 bases). Trimming removed 10 bases from V and 4 bases from J, with 12 bases in between. The CDR3 is 12 amino acids. The germline V gene encodes CDR1 MNHNS and CDR2 SASEGT. This CDR3 reads CATVGGADTQYF. The CDR3 nucleotides are TGTGCCACCGTAGGGGGTGCAGATACGCAGTATTTT.

The rearrangement links TRBV7-2 to TRBJ1-2, with TRBD1 matching 10 bases. Germline V lookup: CDR1 SGHTA, CDR2 FQGNSA. This CDR3 spans 13 amino acids. J was trimmed by 8 bases and V by 5 bases; bases with no gene match: 5. DNA of the CDR3: TGTGCCAGCAGCCCGGACAGGGGGATAGGCTACACCTTC. It yields the protein CASSPDRGIGYTF.

The V and J genes are TRBV20-1 and TRBJ1-5; D not certain. V lost 2 bases, J lost 0 bases, and 11 bases lay in between. Germline CDR1 reads DFQATT; CDR2 reads SNEGSKA (reference sequence). CDR3 size: 15 residues. For the CDR3, the DNA is TGCAGTGCTAGAAAGGCACCTGATAGCAATCAGCCCCAGCATTTT. This encodes CSARKAPDSNQPQHF.

This clonotype has just a few counts. This likely reflects a read error, since a far larger clone is one base away. The rearrangement links TRBV24-1 to TRBJ2-7, with D perhaps TRBD1 (5 bases). Trimming removed 4 bases at V and 4 bases at J, with 10 bases between. This CDR3 spans 13 amino acids. Germline assignment: CDR1 KGHDR and CDR2 SFDVKD. The CDR3 loop is CATSDSRAYEQYF. Here the CDR3 DNA reads TGTGCCACCAGTGACTCCAGGGCTTACGAGCAGTACTTC.

In the case of this clonotype: The junction shows a germline mismatch at one end, possibly a read error. The chain is built from TRBV24-1 and TRBJ2-2; D remains unclear. This CDR3 spans 17 amino acids. CDR1 KGHDR and CDR2 SFDVKD come from the germline V gene. In DNA, the CDR3 is TGTGCCACCAGTGATAAGGCACGTCAGGCGAACACCCGGGAGCTGTTTTTT. It codes for CATSDKARQANTRELFF.

Ten or more counts support this clonotype. The chain uses TRBV28 and TRBJ1-1; D not resolved. Trimming left V 3 bases short and J 1 base short, with 12 bases between. This CDR3 spans 15 amino acids. Per the germline V gene, CDR1 is MDHEN and CDR2 is SYDVKM. The CDR3 spells CASSLDGVPNTEAFF. The CDR3 region has the DNA TGTGCCAGCAGTTTGGACGGGGTCCCGAACACTGAAGCTTTCTTT.

The chain is built from TRBV6-1 and TRBJ1-5; D gene uncertain. Germline loops: CDR1 MNHNS, CDR2 SASEGT. V was shortened by 7 bases and J by 0 bases, with 10 bases between the two germline ends. The CDR3 totals 14 residues. DNA of the CDR3: TGTGCCAGCAACCAGGAATATAGCAATCAGCCCCAGCATTTT. As protein: CASNQEYSNQPQHF.

The chain joins TRBV5-4 to TRBJ2-2, with 10 positions matching TRBD2. J lost 6 bases, V lost 3 bases, and 11 bases had no gene match. From germline, CDR1 is SGHNT and CDR2 YYREEE (reference sequence). The CDR3 is made up of 17 amino acids. DNA for the CDR3: TGTGCCAGCAGCTCATTAATCGAGCGGGGGGGAGCCGGGGAGCTGTTTTTT. Protein sequence: CASSSLIERGGAGELFF.

V and J are TRBV20-1 and TRBJ2-3, with TRBD2 matching over 9 bases. In germline, CDR1 is DFQATT, CDR2 SNEGSKA (reference sequence). The CDR3 spans 16 residues. The V and J ends lost 1 base and 4 bases, in that order; junction bases with no gene match: 9. The CDR3 DNA reads TGCAGTGCTAGAGGTGTAGCGGGAGTGGAGGCAGATACGCAGTATTTT. Amino acid sequence: CSARGVAGVEADTQYF.

In this sample, this clonotype turned up many times. The chain uses TRBV30 and TRBJ2-7, with 9 bases that match TRBD1. V was clipped by 0 bases and J by 5 bases; unmatched bases: 5. Germline V lookup: CDR1 GTSNPN, CDR2 SVGIG (reference sequence). This CDR3 comprises 14 residues. CDR3 nucleotides: TGTGCCTGGAGTGTACGGGACAGGGCCCACGAGCAGTACTTC. The encoded protein is CAWSVRDRAHEQYF.

This clonotype was seen ten or more times. V and J are TRBV11-2 and TRBJ1-1; the D gene is possibly TRBD1 (5 bases). Germline CDR1 is SGHAT and CDR2 is FQNNGV. V was cut by 5 bases and J by 1 base, with 8 bases left in between. CDR3 size: 13 residues. Here the CDR3 reads CASSLTGNTEAFF. The CDR3 DNA sequence: TGTGCCAGCAGCCTTACAGGGAACACTGAAGCTTTCTTT.

This clonotype was recorded many times. CDR3 loop: CASSQYRAEAFF. As DNA, the CDR3 is TGTGCCAGCAGCCAGTATAGGGCAGAAGCTTTCTTT. V and J are TRBV3-1 and TRBJ1-1, with no clear D. Germline CDR1 reads LGHDT; CDR2 reads YNNKEL (reference sequence). The CDR3 is 12 amino acids. V gave up 3 bases and J gave up 8 bases, with 10 bases separating them.

This clonotype was counted at least ten times. This chain connects TRBV20-1 to TRBJ1-6, with 7 positions matching TRBD1. Trimming at V came to 4 bases and at J to 6 bases, leaving 3 bases not matched to a gene. This CDR3 region has 13 residues. The V gene's germline CDR1 is DFQATT and CDR2 SNEGSKA (reference sequence). The CDR3 DNA reads as TGCAGTGCTACCGGGACAGTTAATTCACCCCTCCACTTT. It encodes CSATGTVNSPLHF.

The rearrangement joins TRBV28 to TRBJ2-1, with 8 positions matching TRBD2. Germline-derived CDR1 and CDR2 are MDHEN and SYDVKM. The CDR3 is 15 amino acids. The V and J ends lost 7 bases and 1 base, in that order; junction bases with no gene match: 6. The CDR3 region has the DNA TGTGCCAGCACCTCCAGCGGGAGTTCCTACAATGAGCAGTTCTTC. Protein: CASTSSGSSYNEQFF.

V and J are TRBV20-1 and TRBJ2-7; no reliable D call. CDR1 DFQATT and CDR2 SNEGSKA come from the germline V gene (reference sequence). The ends were cut back, 3 bases at V and 3 bases at J, with 3 bases in the middle. The CDR3 covers 10 residues. This CDR3 reads CSASLYEQYF. The CDR3 nucleotides read TGCAGTGCTAGTCTCTACGAGCAGTACTTC.

In its sample, this clonotype was seen a few times. The chain is built from TRBV5-6 and TRBJ2-7; 8 bases map to TRBD1. Germline V gene data show CDR1 as SGHDT and CDR2 as YYEEEE. The V and J ends lost 4 bases and 0 bases, in that order; junction bases with no gene match: 9. This CDR3 comprises 16 residues. CDR3 bases: TGTGCCAGCAGCCAGCGGACAGGGCTGAACTCCTACGAGCAGTACTTC. Translation: CASSQRTGLNSYEQYF.

There are many counts of this clonotype. The chain recombines TRBV28 with TRBJ1-2; a possible D gene is TRBD1 (5 bases). CDR1 MDHEN and CDR2 SYDVKM come from the germline V gene. Between the trimmed V and J ends, which lost 6 bases and 3 bases, there was a span of 11 bases. This CDR3 has 13 amino acids. The CDR3 sequence is CASRAGTDYGYTF. As DNA, the CDR3 is TGTGCCAGCAGGGCCGGGACGGACTATGGCTACACCTTC.

About this clonotype: A much more abundant neighbour one base away suggests this may be a read error. The chain is built from TRBV28 and TRBJ1-5; D might be TRBD1 (5 bases). This CDR3 region has 13 residues. Germline V gives CDR1 MDHEN, CDR2 SYDVKM. CDR3 sequence: CAGSNQGNQPQHF. In DNA, the CDR3 is TGTGCCGGCAGTAACCAGGGAAATCAGCCCCAGCATTTT.